This TCR beta chain was sequenced during a study of T-cell memory formation after mild COVID-19. One entry per CDR3 protein, called by TCRdb with MiXCR from the 5' RACE reads. The sample comprises about 170,000 distinct CDR3 sequences, under 15% of which are singletons, and approximately 3.6% rests with the top ten. The table lists this clonotype with many counts. What it binds is not known. The study's findings and limits: Pre-infection memory showed some responding clones, and this suggested that cross-reactive memory joined.

CDR3 length: 16 residues. CDR1 SGHNT and CDR2 YYREEE come from the germline V gene (reference sequence). V dropped 2 bases and J dropped 1 base, with 16 bases sitting between them. The chain joins TRBV5-4 to TRBJ2-7; tentative D call: TRBD1 (5 bases). This sequence was found in a man between 18 and 29 years old who had mild COVID-19 (a few samples of this study predate the infection). Cell type and time point are not known. The sample was PBMCs or a T cell subset sorted from them (not recorded which). The CDR3 is CASSFGFDSPSYEQYF. The CDR3 DNA reads TGTGCCAGCAGCTTTGGGTTTGACAGCCCATCCTACGAGCAGTACTTC. The variable domain in full, completed from reference TRBV5-4 and TRBJ2-7, reads ETGVTQSPTHLIKTRGQQVTLRCSSQSGHNTVSWYQQALGQGPQFIFQYYREEENGRGNFPPRFSGLQFPNYSSELNVNALELDDSALYLCASSFGFDSPSYEQYFGPGTRLTVT.